This T cell receptor beta chain was identified during a study of cytomegalovirus exposure and HLA in healthy donors. The study ran its PCR with 60 Vbeta and 13 Jbeta primers. Sequencing was performed with immunoSEQ multiplex PCR; in TCRdb, only in-frame clones are kept and a portion is missing. The data show about 190,000 clones, about 80% seen once. The germline V gene has CDR1 LNHNV and CDR2 YYDKDF (reference sequence). This CDR3 is built from 15 residues. V lost 1 base and J lost 2, with 12 bases in between. This clone has only a few counts. Material: PBMCs. The sequence was collected from a man in his forties or fifties in good health and CMV-seropositive. V gene TRBV15 combines with J gene TRBJ2-7; a weak D match, TRBD2 (5 bases). The CDR3 bases are TGTGCCACCAGCAGAGCCCCACCCGGGGCCTACGAGCAGTACTTC. Translation: CATSRAPPGAYEQYF.